These 26 T cell receptor beta chains were sequenced from one sample in a study of PD-1 blockade in classical Hodgkin lymphoma (dated by TCRdb to 2019 to 2021). Libraries came from the immunoSEQ multiplex PCR assay. Entries here come from immuneACCESS through TCRdb and include only in-frame sequences with V and J called. Some clones fail to appear in such tables; in the studies checked, an unresolved V gene covers under half of the shortfall, and the cause of the remainder is unknown. This sample is represented by tens of thousands of clones; about 77% of them were singletons. The ten largest clones add up to 13% of the sample. The time point label corresponds to: cycle 1 day 1 (C1D1), immediately before nivolumab initiation. Every trial patient had relapsed following autologous stem cell transplantation, and prior brentuximab vedotin exposure was what differed among cohorts A, B and C. This specimen was peripheral blood mononuclear cells (PBMCs), taken at baseline. The receptors here all came from a human donor with classical Hodgkin lymphoma.

The chain has TRBV18 and TRBJ2-2; D perhaps matches TRBD2 (6 bases). V lost 6 bases and J 4 bases, leaving 15 bases between the germline ends. CDR3 length equals 15 residues. CDR1 and CDR2 (germline): KGHSH, LQKENI. For the CDR3, the DNA is TGTGCCAGCTCCCCTGACCGGGACTTCACCGGGGAGCTGTTTTTT. As protein: CASSPDRDFTGELFF.

V is TRBV6-5 and J is TRBJ2-7; no reliable D call. Germline-derived CDR1 and CDR2 are MNHEY and SVGAGI. V lost 4 bases and J lost 5, with 9 bases in between. This CDR3 has 12 residues. The CDR3 sequence: CASSLGGDEQYF. The CDR3 DNA is TGTGCCAGCAGTTTGGGCGGAGACGAGCAGTACTTC.

The chain has TRBV4-3 and TRBJ2-1; no clear D. V lost 1 base, J lost 2 bases, and 0 bases lay in between. This CDR3 spans 12 amino acids. Looked up from germline, CDR1 is LGHNA and CDR2 is YSLEER. The CDR3 DNA reads TGCGCCAGCAGCCAAGCCTACAATGAGCAGTTCTTC. This translates into CASSQAYNEQFF.

The gene calls are TRBV11-2 and TRBJ2-5; D unresolved. Germline lookup yields CDR1 SGHAT and CDR2 FQNNGV. V was pared by 1 base and J by 5 bases, with 11 bases between. The CDR3 loop spans 14 amino acids. The CDR3 reads CASSLGFLKETQYF. Here the CDR3 DNA reads TGTGCCAGCAGCTTAGGGTTCCTTAAGGAGACCCAGTACTTC. Complete variable domain (other parts from reference TRBV11-2 and TRBJ2-5): EAGVAQSPRYKIIEKRQSVAFWCNPISGHATLYWYQQILGQGPKLLIQFQNNGVVDDSQLPKDRFSAERLKGVDSTLKIQPAKLEDSAVYLCASSLGFLKETQYFGPGTRLLVL.

The chain's CDR3 is CASSFTGELFF. CDR3 sequence (DNA): TGTGCCAGCAGTTTCACCGGGGAGCTGTTTTTT. The V call is TRBV6-5, the J call TRBJ2-2; no reliable D call. This CDR3 region has 11 residues. V gave up 4 bases and J gave up 4 bases, with 1 base separating them. Germline-derived CDR1 and CDR2 are MNHEY and SVGAGI.

The V call is TRBV5-1, the J call TRBJ2-2; 9 bases agree with TRBD1. J gave up 6 bases and V 4 bases, and 4 bases lay outside the gene matches. Germline V gives CDR1 SGHRS, CDR2 YFSETQ. The CDR3 covers 14 residues. CDR3 region: CASSQQGAPGELFF. The CDR3 coding sequence is TGCGCCAGCAGCCAACAGGGGGCGCCCGGGGAGCTGTTTTTT.

The chain recombines TRBV7-2 with TRBJ2-1; D is unresolved. With 1 base removed from V and 6 bases from J, the gap between germline ends came to 10 bases. Germline V gives CDR1 SGHTA, CDR2 FQGNSA. The length of the CDR3 is 14 residues. CDR3 residues: CASSLDRQLNEQFF. The CDR3 region has the DNA TGTGCCAGCAGCTTAGATAGGCAGCTCAATGAGCAGTTCTTC.

This chain joins TRBV10-3 and TRBJ2-7; D uncertain. This CDR3 is 12 amino acids long. V gave up 6 bases and J gave up 3 bases, with 9 bases separating them. CDR1 is ENHRY, CDR2 SYGVKD, per germline. CDR3 loop: CAISPIGYEQYF. CDR3 DNA sequence: TGTGCCATCAGCCCGATCGGCTACGAGCAGTACTTC.

The genes are TRBV10-1 and TRBJ2-3; 13 bases line up with TRBD2. This CDR3 contains 17 residues. Per the germline V gene, CDR1 is WNHNN and CDR2 is SYGVQD (reference sequence). The junction had 3 bases not matched to a gene; V was cut back by 3 bases and J by 0 bases. CDR3 sequence (DNA): TGCGCCAGCAGTGAACTAGCGGGGGGGTGGAGCACAGATACGCAGTATTTT. Its protein product is CASSELAGGWSTDTQYF.

This chain connects TRBV4-3 to TRBJ1-1; the D gene is possibly TRBD1 (5 bases). The CDR3 spans 16 residues. The germline V gene has CDR1 LGHNA and CDR2 YSLEER. V lost 0 bases and J 2 bases, leaving 13 bases between the germline ends. CDR3 bases: TGCGCCAGCAGCCAAGATTATCGGGGGGACAACACTGAAGCTTTCTTT. The encoded protein is CASSQDYRGDNTEAFF.

This clone appeared a few times. V usage is TRBV6-5 and J usage is TRBJ2-6; D is unclear. V was pared by 10 bases and J by 2 bases, with 6 bases between. The CDR3 has 12 residues. CDR1 MNHEY and CDR2 SVGAGI come from the germline V gene. The CDR3 loop reads CAIRTGANVLTF. The CDR3 DNA reads as TGTGCCATCCGGACTGGGGCCAACGTCCTGACTTTC.

The V and J genes are TRBV7-8 and TRBJ2-1; TRBD2 matches 11 bases. J lost 0 bases, V lost 0 bases, and 7 bases had no gene match. Germline-derived CDR1 and CDR2 are SGHVS and FQNEAQ. CDR3 length: 19 amino acids. CDR3 nucleotide sequence: TGTGCCAGCAGCTTAGCATCGGGACTAGCGGACAGCTCCTACAATGAGCAGTTCTTC. Amino acids: CASSLASGLADSSYNEQFF.

The chain uses TRBV9 and TRBJ2-7; D may correspond to TRBD1 or TRBD2 (5 bases each). The CDR3 is 14 amino acids. The germline CDR1 and CDR2 sequences are SGDLS and YYNGEE. V lost 1 base to trimming and J lost 6 bases, with 14 bases between them. As DNA, the CDR3 is TGTGCCAGCAGCGTATATGGGGGTCCATCCGAGCAGTACTTC. The encoded protein is CASSVYGGPSEQYF.

This chain connects TRBV6-5 to TRBJ1-5; D is unresolved. This CDR3 region has 13 residues. CDR1 MNHEY and CDR2 SVGAGI come from the germline V gene. V was cut by 5 bases and J by 7 bases, with 12 bases left in between. CDR3 sequence (DNA): TGTGCCAGCAGTAGACACGTTCGGCAGCCCCAGCATTTT. It yields the protein CASSRHVRQPQHF.

The chain employs TRBV19 and TRBJ1-5; 7 bases match TRBD1. J was trimmed by 6 bases and V by 4 bases; bases with no gene match: 15. Germline CDR1 is LNHDA and CDR2 is SQIVND (reference sequence). The CDR3 sequence is 17 residues long. The CDR3 here is CASSSPRDSMAGQPQHF. In DNA form, the CDR3 reads TGTGCCAGTAGTAGTCCCCGGGACAGCATGGCAGGTCAGCCCCAGCATTTT. Variable domain in full (rest from reference TRBV19 and TRBJ1-5): DGGITQSPKYLFRKEGQNVTLSCEQNLNHDAMYWYRQDPGQGLRLIYYSQIVNDFQKGDIAEGYSVSREKKESFPLTVTSAQKNPTAFYLCASSSPRDSMAGQPQHFGDGTRLSIL.

This clone was detected only a few times. The chain links TRBV6-5 to TRBJ2-2, with a weak D call TRBD1 (5 bases). This CDR3 spans 14 amino acids. Per the germline V gene, CDR1 is MNHEY and CDR2 is SVGAGI. V lost 0 bases and J 5 bases, leaving 7 bases between the germline ends. CDR3 in amino acids: CASSYSAGTGELFF. The CDR3 DNA follows: TGTGCCAGCAGTTACTCGGCAGGGACCGGGGAGCTGTTTTTT.

The rearrangement links TRBV19 to TRBJ1-4; TRBD1 aligns across 9 bases. Germline assignment: CDR1 LNHDA and CDR2 SQIVND (reference sequence). The CDR3 sequence is 14 residues long. V lost 7 bases, J lost 10 bases, and 10 bases stayed unmatched. The chain's CDR3 is CASMGVDRGRKLFF. The CDR3 nucleotides are TGTGCCAGTATGGGAGTGGACAGGGGTCGAAAACTGTTTTTT.

The rearrangement joins TRBV5-1 to TRBJ2-2; 11 bases fit TRBD2. J was trimmed by 7 bases and V by 4 bases; bases with no gene match: 12. This CDR3 is built from 17 residues. Germline loops: CDR1 SGHRS, CDR2 YFSETQ. The CDR3 loop reads CASSPRLAGSPSGELFF. The CDR3 bases are TGCGCCAGCAGCCCCAGACTAGCGGGGTCGCCCAGCGGGGAGCTGTTTTTT.

V gene TRBV6-6 combines with J gene TRBJ2-2, with unresolved D. Germline V gene sequence: CDR1 MNHNY, CDR2 SVGAGI (reference sequence). V gave up 0 bases and J gave up 1 base, with 6 bases separating them. This CDR3 comprises 15 residues. The CDR3: CASSYSSENTGELFF. CDR3 coding DNA: TGTGCCAGCAGTTACTCGTCCGAGAACACCGGGGAGCTGTTTTTT.

The chain employs TRBV30 and TRBJ1-1, with no clear D. Trimming shortened V by 2 bases and J by 0 bases, and 7 bases separated the two germline ends. The V gene's germline CDR1 is GTSNPN and CDR2 SVGIG (reference sequence). CDR3 size: 13 residues. The CDR3 sequence: CAWSTQVNTEAFF. In nucleotides, the CDR3 is TGTGCCTGGAGTACCCAGGTGAACACTGAAGCTTTCTTT.

By share of the sample, this clone is medium-sized. The chain uses TRBV7-3 and TRBJ2-1; the D gene is possibly TRBD2 (6 bases). This CDR3 spans 15 amino acids. The V gene's germline CDR1 is SGHTA and CDR2 FQGTGA. Trimming shortened V by 2 bases and J by 6 bases, and 14 bases separated the two germline ends. CDR3 DNA sequence: TGTGCCAGCAGCTTAGCCGGGGGTCCTCCCAATGAGCAGTTCTTC. It translates to CASSLAGGPPNEQFF.

This clone was detected only a few times. Written as DNA, the CDR3 is TGTGCCAGCAGCACACTACTAGCGTCCTCCTACGAGCAGTACTTC. Its translation is CASSTLLASSYEQYF. The chain employs TRBV7-2 and TRBJ2-7, with TRBD2 identical over 7 bases. The CDR3 is 15 amino acids. CDR1 and CDR2 (germline): SGHTA, FQGNSA. The V and J ends lost 5 bases and 0 bases, in that order; junction bases with no gene match: 7.

This clone was counted once. V gene TRBV10-3 combines with J gene TRBJ2-2; D is unclear. This CDR3 spans 15 amino acids. Trimming left V 2 bases short and J 1 base short, with 8 bases between. Germline V CDR1 and CDR2: ENHRY, SYGVKD. The CDR3 DNA is TGTGCCATCAGTGAGGGGAAGGGGAACACCGGGGAGCTGTTTTTT. This codes for CAISEGKGNTGELFF.

The chain is built from TRBV19 and TRBJ1-2; no firm D call. Between the trimmed V and J ends, which lost 5 bases and 9 bases, there was a span of 13 bases. The CDR3 is 12 residues long. CDR1 LNHDA and CDR2 SQIVND come from the germline V gene (reference sequence). The CDR3 region is CASSVDRGSYTF. DNA of the CDR3: TGTGCCAGTAGTGTCGACCGAGGCAGCTACACCTTC.

This clone was recorded a few times. The V gene is TRBV5-1, the J gene TRBJ2-3; D is uncertain. This CDR3 has 13 residues. Trimming left V 4 bases short and J 4 bases short, with 10 bases between. Germline-derived CDR1 and CDR2 are SGHRS and YFSETQ. The CDR3 sequence: CASSAVPSDTQYF. The CDR3 bases are TGCGCCAGCAGCGCCGTTCCTTCAGATACGCAGTATTTT.

The chain links TRBV7-2 to TRBJ1-1; perhaps TRBD1 as D (5 bases). Germline V gene data show CDR1 as SGHTA and CDR2 as FQGNSA. This CDR3 comprises 16 residues. V shed 2 bases and J shed 3 bases, with 16 bases lying between them. CDR3 sequence: CASSLPKGRWDTEAFF. DNA for the CDR3: TGTGCCAGCAGCTTACCCAAGGGACGGTGGGACACTGAAGCTTTCTTT. Full variable domain (outside the CDR3, taken from reference TRBV7-2 and TRBJ1-1): GAGVSQSPSNKVTEKGKDVELRCDPISGHTALYWYRQSLGQGLEFLIYFQGNSAPDKSGLPSDRFSAERTGGSVSTLTIQRTQQEDSAVYLCASSLPKGRWDTEAFFGQGTRLTVV.